Below are 5 T cell receptor beta chains sequenced from a single sample in a study of breast tumors, draining lymph nodes, adjacent tissues. The lymph nodes were axillary draining lymph nodes from breast cancer patients. TCRdb used MiXCR to reprocess the multiplex PCR reads, holding one entry per CDR3 protein. The profile shows around 190,000 distinct CDR3 sequences, 33% of them singletons. Sequenced sample: axillary lymph node tissue. The origin of the receptors is a female donor with breast cancer. Some clones in this sample may be carry-over from other donors' samples.

This clonotype has just a few counts. J is TRBJ1-5 and V is TRBV6-2 or TRBV6-3, with TRBD1 identical over 7 bases. V lost 4 bases, J lost 6 bases, and 12 bases stayed unmatched. This CDR3 spans 16 amino acids. Germline-derived CDR1 and CDR2 are MNHEY and SVGEGT. The CDR3 reads CASSSGGGAIGQPQHF. For the CDR3, the DNA is TGTGCCAGCAGTTCGGGAGGGGGCGCGATCGGTCAGCCCCAGCATTTT.

In this sample, this clonotype turned up many times. The chain uses TRBV15 and TRBJ2-2, with D perhaps TRBD1 (6 bases). The V gene's germline CDR1 is LNHNV and CDR2 YYDKDF (reference sequence). CDR3 length: 16 amino acids. V was shortened by 1 base and J by 4 bases, with 13 bases between the two germline ends. The CDR3 DNA sequence: TGTGCCACCAGCAGAGCGCAGGGGTCCCCCACCGGGGAGCTGTTTTTT. It codes for CATSRAQGSPTGELFF.

This sequence joins TRBV5-1 and TRBJ2-2; TRBD2 agrees at 10 bases. This CDR3 is built from 16 residues. Germline CDR1 reads SGHRS; CDR2 reads YFSETQ. V was clipped by 5 bases and J by 5 bases; unmatched bases: 9. The CDR3 nucleotides read TGCGCCAGCAGAGCTAGCGGGAGCATCGGTACCGGGGAGCTGTTTTTT. The encoded protein is CASRASGSIGTGELFF. Using reference TRBV5-1 and TRBJ2-2 for the parts outside the CDR3, the full variable domain is KAGVTQTPRYLIKTRGQQVTLSCSPISGHRSVSWYQQTPGQGLQFLFEYFSETQRNKGNFPGRFSGRQFSNSRSEMNVSTLELGDSALYLCASRASGSIGTGELFFGEGSRLTVL.

Concerning this clonotype: One end of the junction does not line up with germline, which may come from a read error. The chain is built from TRBV7-6 and TRBJ2-6; TRBD2 matches at 11 bases. The CDR3 loop spans 20 amino acids. Germline loops: CDR1 SGHVS, CDR2 FNYEAQ. CDR3: CASSLGLAGGCNSRANVLTF. CDR3 coding DNA: TGTGCCAGCAGCTTAGGTCTAGCGGGAGGTTGCAACTCTCGGGCCAACGTCCTGACTTTC.

This clonotype showed up just once. A much more abundant neighbour one base away suggests this may be a read error. The chain carries TRBV20-1 and TRBJ2-7, with 9 bases aligning to TRBD2. V trimming: 6 bases; J trimming: 5 bases; junction bases outside the gene matches: 14. Germline V CDR1 and CDR2: DFQATT, SNEGSKA (reference sequence). This CDR3 has 15 amino acids. This CDR3 is CSAHLPGLASDEQYF. The CDR3 DNA follows: TGCAGTGCACACCTTCCGGGACTAGCCTCGGACGAGCAGTACTTC.